One sample yielded the 19 T cell receptor beta chains listed below, sequenced in a study of STAT5B mutations in CD4+ large granular lymphocyte leukemia. Data came from immunoSEQ multiplex PCR; TCRdb stores just in-frame clones and leaves some out. The sample holds under 55,000 clones; 70% to 90% are singletons and the top ten take 2.6%. Input material: CD4+ T cells from blood buffy coats. The receptor source for this set is a human donor in good health.

The rearrangement joins TRBV6-6 to TRBJ2-2, with D possibly matching TRBD1 (5 bases). V was pared by 6 bases and J by 3 bases, with 11 bases between. The CDR3 has 14 residues. Germline V gene data show CDR1 as MNHNY and CDR2 as SVGAGI (reference sequence). CDR3 loop: CASRRTKDTGELFF. The DNA for the CDR3 is TGTGCCAGCAGACGGACAAAAGACACCGGGGAGCTGTTTTTT.

The chain combines TRBV7-2 with TRBJ2-1; no clear D. The CDR3 has 13 amino acids. V was clipped by 0 bases and J by 10 bases, with 10 bases between them. Germline V gene data show CDR1 as SGHTA and CDR2 as FQGNSA. For the CDR3, the DNA is TGTGCCAGCAGCTTAGCTACCCTTCACGAGCAGTTCTTC. Its translation: CASSLATLHEQFF.

The chain employs TRBV7-2 and TRBJ2-1; 13 bases are a match to TRBD2. The CDR3 is made up of 15 amino acids. Germline V gene lookup returns CDR1 SGHTA and CDR2 FQGNSA. Losses at the gene ends were 2 bases for V and 10 bases for J; bases not matched to a gene: 5. Here the CDR3 DNA reads TGTGCCAGCAGCTTAAGGACTAGCGGGAGAGGGGAGCAGTTCTTC. Amino acid sequence: CASSLRTSGRGEQFF.

The chain recombines TRBV28 with TRBJ1-2; no clear D. The V gene's germline CDR1 is MDHEN and CDR2 SYDVKM. V lost 3 bases to trimming and J lost 13 bases, with 12 bases between them. This CDR3 contains 11 residues. This chain's CDR3 is CASSLGRAATF. DNA of the CDR3: TGTGCCAGCAGTTTGGGAAGGGCGGCCACCTTC.

This sequence joins TRBV28 and TRBJ2-2; D gene unclear. The V end was cut by 8 bases, the J end by 1 base, with 5 bases between. Germline values: CDR1 MDHEN, CDR2 SYDVKM. This CDR3 contains 12 residues. The CDR3 reads CASRENTGELFF. CDR3 bases: TGTGCCAGCCGCGAGAACACCGGGGAGCTGTTTTTT.

This chain connects TRBV4-1 to TRBJ2-1; D might be TRBD1 or TRBD2, each matching 5 bases. The CDR3 is 12 residues long. CDR1 MGHRA and CDR2 YSYEKL come from the germline V gene. The V end was cut by 4 bases, the J end by 8 bases, with 9 bases between. CDR3 sequence (DNA): TGCGCCAGCAGCCCCCGGGGCGATGAGCAGTTCTTC. Encoded protein: CASSPRGDEQFF.

The V call is TRBV5-1, the J call TRBJ2-5; D unclear. The CDR3 sequence is 15 residues long. Germline V gene data show CDR1 as SGHRS and CDR2 as YFSETQ. Deletions cut 0 bases from V and 2 bases from J, with 11 bases between. CDR3 sequence reads: CASSLGAYGQETQYF. Written as DNA, the CDR3 is TGCGCCAGCAGCTTGGGGGCCTACGGGCAAGAGACCCAGTACTTC.

This clone showed up just once. V usage is TRBV10-1 and J usage is TRBJ2-7; 7 nucleotides match TRBD2. Germline assignment: CDR1 WNHNN and CDR2 SYGVQD (reference sequence). The CDR3 runs to 13 residues. V shed 2 bases, J shed 3 bases, and the junction held 1 base outside the gene matches. CDR3 DNA: TGCGCCAGCAGTGAGGCTAGCGGCTACGAGCAGTACTTC. Translating gives CASSEASGYEQYF.

This chain joins TRBV7-2 and TRBJ1-5; 8 nucleotides match TRBD1. CDR1 and CDR2 from the germline V gene are SGHTA and FQGNSA. Unmatched junction bases numbered 7, after V lost 8 bases and J lost 7 bases. CDR3 size: 13 residues. Here the CDR3 reads CASSPDRDQPQHF. CDR3 sequence (DNA): TGTGCCAGCTCCCCGGACAGGGACCAGCCCCAGCATTTT. Full variable domain (missing parts from reference TRBV7-2 and TRBJ1-5): GAGVSQSPSNKVTEKGKDVELRCDPISGHTALYWYRQSLGQGLEFLIYFQGNSAPDKSGLPSDRFSAERTGGSVSTLTIQRTQQEDSAVYLCASSPDRDQPQHFGDGTRLSIL.

Only one count was recorded for this clone. The chain carries TRBV30 and TRBJ2-4, with 7 bases aligning to TRBD1. The germline CDR1 and CDR2 sequences are GTSNPN and SVGIG (reference sequence). V trimming: 5 bases; J trimming: 0 bases; junction bases outside the gene matches: 10. The CDR3 totals 16 residues. CDR3 sequence reads: CAWAPGQFLAKNIQYF. CDR3 DNA: TGTGCCTGGGCTCCGGGACAGTTTCTAGCCAAAAACATTCAGTACTTC.

The V call is TRBV18, the J call TRBJ2-5; D uncertain. The ends were cut back, 3 bases at V and 0 bases at J, with 5 bases in the middle. CDR1 KGHSH and CDR2 LQKENI come from the germline V gene. This CDR3 region has 13 residues. The CDR3 nucleotides are TGTGCCAGCTCACCTCAGAACCAAGAGACCCAGTACTTC. Its protein product is CASSPQNQETQYF.

V is TRBV13 and J is TRBJ2-7; 10 positions match TRBD1. CDR3 size: 16 residues. Germline V lookup: CDR1 PRHDT, CDR2 FYEKMQ (reference sequence). The V segment lost 4 bases and the J segment 0 bases; nucleotides outside the gene matches: 6. The CDR3 DNA sequence: TGTGCCAGCAGCTCGGGGGGACAGGGGACCTCCTACGAGCAGTACTTC. Its protein is CASSSGGQGTSYEQYF.

The J gene is TRBJ2-7, the V gene TRBV7-2, with a possible D match to TRBD1 (6 bases). V was trimmed by 4 bases and J by 5 bases, leaving 15 bases between them. The CDR3 length is 14 residues. Germline lookup yields CDR1 SGHTA and CDR2 FQGNSA. This chain's CDR3 is CASSSRGQGHEQYF. DNA for the CDR3: TGTGCCAGCAGCTCCCGAGGGCAGGGGCACGAGCAGTACTTC. The full variable domain, completed using reference TRBV7-2 and TRBJ2-7, is GAGVSQSPSNKVTEKGKDVELRCDPISGHTALYWYRQSLGQGLEFLIYFQGNSAPDKSGLPSDRFSAERTGGSVSTLTIQRTQQEDSAVYLCASSSRGQGHEQYFGPGTRLTVT.

This clone was recorded a few times. The chain couples TRBV7-8 to TRBJ2-7; perhaps TRBD2 as D (6 bases). With 3 bases removed from V and 7 bases from J, the gap between germline ends came to 16 bases. Germline lookup yields CDR1 SGHVS and CDR2 FQNEAQ. The CDR3 consists of 14 residues. The chain's CDR3 is CASSFGREVGEQYF. CDR3 bases: TGTGCCAGCAGCTTCGGGCGGGAAGTGGGGGAGCAGTACTTC.

This chain uses TRBV7-8 with TRBJ1-2; D uncertain. This CDR3 has 11 residues. Deletions cut 1 base from V and 7 bases from J, with 4 bases between. The germline V gene has CDR1 SGHVS and CDR2 FQNEAQ. The CDR3 protein is CASSLGGGYTF. The CDR3 DNA follows: TGTGCCAGCAGCTTAGGGGGTGGCTACACCTTC.

The chain recombines TRBV5-4 with TRBJ2-3; D might be TRBD2 (6 bases). The CDR3 length is 17 residues. Germline CDR1 reads SGHNT; CDR2 reads YYREEE (reference sequence). The ends were cut back, 1 base at V and 2 bases at J, with 17 bases in the middle. For the CDR3, the DNA is TGTGCCAGCAGCTTGTATATCCGGACTACTAACACAGATACGCAGTATTTT. Protein sequence: CASSLYIRTTNTDTQYF.

The chain combines TRBV7-9 with TRBJ2-5; D is unresolved. The CDR3 totals 11 residues. V lost 5 bases, J lost 5 bases, and 6 bases lay in between. Germline values: CDR1 SEHNR, CDR2 FQNEAQ (reference sequence). In nucleotides, the CDR3 is TGTGCCAGCAGCCATTCGGAGACCCAGTACTTC. The encoded protein is CASSHSETQYF.

The rearrangement joins TRBV29-1 to TRBJ1-1; maybe TRBD1 (5 bases). The V gene's germline CDR1 is SQVTM and CDR2 ANQGSEA. The CDR3 is 11 residues long. Trimming took 8 bases from V and 1 from J, leaving 8 bases between them. CDR3 protein: CSTGRNTEAFF. The CDR3 nucleotides read TGCAGCACGGGACGGAACACTGAAGCTTTCTTT.

The chain couples TRBV28 to TRBJ1-2; no clear D gene. This CDR3 contains 15 residues. CDR1 and CDR2 from the germline V gene are MDHEN and SYDVKM. Trimming cost V 1 base and J 5 bases, with 14 bases left between them. The chain's CDR3 is CASSLFKERRYGYTF. The CDR3 DNA reads as TGTGCCAGCAGTTTATTTAAGGAACGGAGATATGGCTACACCTTC.